These 23 T cell receptor beta chains were sequenced from one sample in a study of blood T cell repertoires in COVID-19. Generated by immunoSEQ multiplex PCR, the TCRdb table keeps only in-frame clones and is missing some. The data contain 300,000 to 400,000 clones, 86% of them seen just once; the ten biggest clones take up about 7.6%. Material for sequencing was peripheral blood. Receptor source: a woman aged 60 to 75 with COVID-19, enrolled during active disease.

The chain combines TRBV7-6 with TRBJ2-7; 7 bases line up with TRBD1. Germline-derived CDR1 and CDR2 are SGHVS and FNYEAQ. This CDR3 region has 17 residues. The ends lost 1 base at V and 5 bases at J; junction bases unmatched: 14. In DNA, the CDR3 is TGTGCCAGCAGCTTAGGCCCCGGTAGGGGGCGCTTTGACGAGCAGTACTTC. Residues: CASSLGPGRGRFDEQYF. Supplemented by reference TRBV7-6 and TRBJ2-7, the full variable domain reads GAGVSQSPRYKVTKRGQDVALRCDPISGHVSLYWYRQALGQGPEFLTYFNYEAQQDKSGLPNDRFSAERPEGSISTLTIQRTEQRDSAMYRCASSLGPGRGRFDEQYFGPGTRLTVT.

Turning to this clone: Other DNA sequences of this sample code for an identical CDR3. V is TRBV6-4 and J is TRBJ1-1; D remains unclear. The germline gives CDR1 MRHNA, CDR2 SNTAGT. The CDR3 sequence is 15 residues long. V lost 3 bases to trimming and J lost 2 bases, with 13 bases between them. Here the CDR3 DNA reads TGTGCCAGCAGTGAGCCACCAGGACTCAACACTGAAGCTTTCTTT. This translates into CASSEPPGLNTEAFF.

The rearrangement uses TRBV12-3 or TRBV12-4 and TRBJ1-1; maybe TRBD1 (6 bases). The CDR3 loop spans 12 amino acids. V lost 6 bases, J lost 1 base, and 6 bases lay in between. DNA of the CDR3: TGTGCCAGCAGGACAGGGAACACTGAAGCTTTCTTT. Its protein is CASRTGNTEAFF.

V gene TRBV2 combines with J gene TRBJ1-6; D may be TRBD1 (6 bases). This CDR3 is built from 13 residues. With 6 bases removed from V and 6 bases from J, the gap between germline ends came to 9 bases. Germline V gives CDR1 SNHLY, CDR2 FYNNEI. CDR3 in amino acids: CASSGQSNSPLHF. CDR3 DNA: TGTGCCAGCAGCGGACAGAGTAATTCACCCCTCCACTTT.

The chain employs TRBV5-6 and TRBJ2-7, with TRBD1 matching over 8 bases. The V segment lost 4 bases and the J segment 5 bases; nucleotides outside the gene matches: 2. This CDR3 is built from 12 residues. The germline CDR1 and CDR2 sequences are SGHDT and YYEEEE. The CDR3 DNA follows: TGTGCCAGCAGCCGGACAGGGAACGAGCAGTACTTC. The encoded protein is CASSRTGNEQYF.

The rearrangement links TRBV10-3 to TRBJ2-2; the match to TRBD2 covers 7 bases. There are 14 residues in the CDR3. Germline V CDR1 and CDR2: ENHRY, SYGVKD. With 5 bases clipped from V and 4 bases from J, the junction kept 4 bases outside the gene matches. The CDR3 region is CAISIGGGTGELFF. CDR3 nucleotides: TGTGCCATCAGTATCGGCGGGGGCACCGGGGAGCTGTTTTTT.

This sequence joins TRBV5-1 and TRBJ2-7; 11 positions agree with TRBD2. Looked up from germline, CDR1 is SGHRS and CDR2 is YFSETQ. Trimming at V came to 2 bases and at J to 5 bases, leaving 18 bases not matched to a gene. This CDR3 is 19 amino acids long. This CDR3 reads CASSFFRVTSGVAADEQYF. In DNA form, the CDR3 reads TGCGCCAGCAGCTTTTTTAGGGTGACTAGCGGGGTGGCAGCGGACGAGCAGTACTTC.

The chain joins TRBV7-3 to TRBJ1-5; 8 bases map to TRBD1. The CDR3 covers 14 residues. After removal of 5 bases from V and 5 bases from J, the junction contained 5 bases not matched to a gene. CDR1 is SGHTA and CDR2 is FQGTGA in the germline V gene. CDR3 loop: CASSRQGKHQPQHF. The CDR3, as DNA: TGTGCCAGCAGCCGACAGGGGAAGCATCAGCCCCAGCATTTT.

The gene calls are TRBV28 and TRBJ2-6; D is unclear. CDR3 length equals 15 residues. Between the trimmed V and J ends, which lost 5 bases and 2 bases, there was a span of 10 bases. The V gene's germline CDR1 is MDHEN and CDR2 SYDVKM. The CDR3 DNA reads as TGTGCCAGCAGTCGCTATTCTACTGGGGCCAACGTCCTGACTTTC. This gives the protein CASSRYSTGANVLTF.

This rearrangement joins TRBV7-2 to TRBJ1-2; D may be TRBD1 (6 bases). Germline V lookup: CDR1 SGHTA, CDR2 FQGNSA. The CDR3 runs to 17 residues. The V end was cut by 1 base, the J end by 3 bases, with 18 bases between. The CDR3 DNA sequence: TGTGCCAGCAGCTTAGATATGTCTACAGGGTCGTACTATGGCTACACCTTC. Its translation is CASSLDMSTGSYYGYTF.

The chain employs TRBV27 and TRBJ2-3, with D possibly matching TRBD1 (5 bases). Trimming left V 3 bases short and J 7 bases short, with 11 bases between. CDR3 length equals 13 residues. The V gene's germline CDR1 is MNHEY and CDR2 SMNVEV (reference sequence). CDR3 coding DNA: TGTGCCAGCAGTTTCTCAGGGTTAAATACGCAGTATTTT. Protein: CASSFSGLNTQYF.

The genes are TRBV5-1 and TRBJ1-1, with D perhaps matching TRBD1 (5 bases). CDR3 length: 15 residues. Germline CDR1 reads SGHRS; CDR2 reads YFSETQ. V lost 2 bases to trimming and J lost 1 base, with 12 bases between them. The CDR3 nucleotides are TGCGCCAGCAGCTTAATAGGACACTCGAACACTGAAGCTTTCTTT. Amino acid sequence: CASSLIGHSNTEAFF.

This chain uses TRBV7-9 with TRBJ2-7; 9 positions agree with TRBD1. Germline V gene sequence: CDR1 SEHNR, CDR2 FQNEAQ (reference sequence). V trimming: 3 bases; J trimming: 4 bases; junction bases outside the gene matches: 1. This CDR3 spans 13 amino acids. CDR3 amino acids: CASSLTGGYEQYF. CDR3 nucleotide sequence: TGTGCCAGCAGCTTGACAGGGGGATACGAGCAGTACTTC. Full variable domain (rest looked up from reference TRBV7-9 and TRBJ2-7): DTGVSQNPRHKITKRGQNVTFRCDPISEHNRLYWYRQTLGQGPEFLTYFQNEAQLEKSRLLSDRFSAERPKGSFSTLEIQRTEQGDSAMYLCASSLTGGYEQYFGPGTRLTVT.

The chain employs TRBV19 and TRBJ2-1, with 10 bases aligning to TRBD2. The germline V gene has CDR1 LNHDA and CDR2 SQIVND (reference sequence). The length of the CDR3 is 18 residues. The ends lost 3 bases at V and 4 bases at J; junction bases unmatched: 12. The CDR3 bases are TGTGCCAGTAGTATTCGCCTAGCGGGGGCCCAGGAGTACAATGAGCAGTTCTTC. The encoded protein is CASSIRLAGAQEYNEQFF.

V is TRBV19 and J is TRBJ1-1, with TRBD1 matching 11 bases. Germline lookup yields CDR1 LNHDA and CDR2 SQIVND (reference sequence). This CDR3 contains 13 residues. After removal of 6 bases from V and 5 bases from J, the junction contained 2 bases not matched to a gene. CDR3 nucleotide sequence: TGTGCCAGTAGCGGGGACAGGGGGACTGAAGCTTTCTTT. This sequence encodes CASSGDRGTEAFF. The complete variable domain, with remaining parts taken from reference TRBV19 and TRBJ1-1, reads DGGITQSPKYLFRKEGQNVTLSCEQNLNHDAMYWYRQDPGQGLRLIYYSQIVNDFQKGDIAEGYSVSREKKESFPLTVTSAQKNPTAFYLCASSGDRGTEAFFGQGTRLTVV.

This chain uses TRBV6-1 with TRBJ1-4, with 7 bases lining up with TRBD1. Germline V gives CDR1 MNHNS, CDR2 SASEGT. The CDR3 consists of 17 residues. V dropped 3 bases and J dropped 8; count of bases not matched to a gene: 15. CDR3 in amino acids: CASSELGGPLVGEKLFF. The CDR3, as DNA: TGTGCCAGCAGTGAGTTAGGGGGCCCCCTTGTAGGGGAAAAACTGTTTTTT.

The chain employs TRBV5-6 and TRBJ2-2; 7 nucleotides align to TRBD1. The CDR3 has 15 amino acids. V lost 3 bases and J lost 7; bases outside the gene matches: 9. Germline V lookup: CDR1 SGHDT, CDR2 YYEEEE. The CDR3 protein is CASSSGRGYVGELFF. CDR3 nucleotides: TGTGCCAGCAGCTCGGGCAGGGGGTACGTCGGGGAGCTGTTTTTT.

This sequence joins TRBV7-9 and TRBJ1-3, with 9 positions matching TRBD1. The junction had 6 bases not matched to a gene; V was cut back by 7 bases and J by 2 bases. Germline-derived CDR1 and CDR2 are SEHNR and FQNEAQ (reference sequence). The CDR3 is 15 amino acids. The CDR3 DNA follows: TGTGCCAGCAATGGACAGGGGACGACTGGAAACACCATATATTTT. Translation gives CASNGQGTTGNTIYF.

The chain is built from TRBV4-1 and TRBJ1-1; possibly TRBD1 for D (5 bases). Germline CDR1 and CDR2: MGHRA and YSYEKL. V was shortened by 2 bases and J by 0 bases, with 25 bases between the two germline ends. This CDR3 is built from 20 residues. CDR3 residues: CASSQPSGYGARGLNTEAFF. The CDR3 nucleotides read TGCGCCAGCAGCCAACCATCTGGGTATGGGGCTAGAGGCCTGAACACTGAAGCTTTCTTT.

This clone turned up a few times. The chain has TRBV19 and TRBJ1-2; the D gene is possibly TRBD1 (5 bases). The CDR3 has 15 residues. V was cut by 3 bases and J by 4 bases, with 15 bases left in between. The germline CDR1 and CDR2 sequences are LNHDA and SQIVND (reference sequence). Here the CDR3 reads CASSISQGHRYGYTF. CDR3 coding DNA: TGTGCCAGTAGTATTTCCCAGGGCCATCGCTATGGCTACACCTTC. The full variable domain, its missing parts supplied by reference TRBV19 and TRBJ1-2, is DGGITQSPKYLFRKEGQNVTLSCEQNLNHDAMYWYRQDPGQGLRLIYYSQIVNDFQKGDIAEGYSVSREKKESFPLTVTSAQKNPTAFYLCASSISQGHRYGYTFGSGTRLTVV.

The chain carries TRBV19 and TRBJ1-4; 8 bases are a match to TRBD1. V gave up 5 bases and J gave up 7 bases; unmatched junction bases: 6. Germline CDR1 LNHDA, CDR2 SQIVND (reference sequence). The CDR3 has 14 residues. The CDR3 sequence is CASSLGQVAEKLFF. CDR3 coding DNA: TGTGCCAGTAGTCTGGGACAGGTCGCTGAAAAACTGTTTTTT. The full variable domain, rest sourced from reference TRBV19 and TRBJ1-4, is DGGITQSPKYLFRKEGQNVTLSCEQNLNHDAMYWYRQDPGQGLRLIYYSQIVNDFQKGDIAEGYSVSREKKESFPLTVTSAQKNPTAFYLCASSLGQVAEKLFFGSGTQLSVL.

V is TRBV9 and J is TRBJ2-7, with 7 bases identical to TRBD1. CDR1 and CDR2 from the germline V gene are SGDLS and YYNGEE. The ends lost 0 bases at V and 3 bases at J; junction bases unmatched: 6. The CDR3 spans 15 residues. CDR3: CASSVGTGGGYEQYF. CDR3 coding DNA: TGTGCCAGCAGCGTAGGGACAGGCGGTGGCTACGAGCAGTACTTC.

The chain is built from TRBV6-1 and TRBJ2-1; TRBD1 matches 9 bases. Germline assignment: CDR1 MNHNS and CDR2 SASEGT. The length of the CDR3 is 15 residues. Trimming removed 3 bases from V and 6 bases from J; junction bases left unmatched: 6. CDR3 sequence reads: CASSDPGQGINEQFF. CDR3 nucleotide sequence: TGTGCCAGCAGTGATCCGGGACAGGGAATCAATGAGCAGTTCTTC.